This entry is about one T cell receptor beta chain. As yet, its antigen is unknown. Clones were sequenced by immunoSEQ multiplex PCR, and TCRdb holds only the in-frame ones, with some missing. This table holds tens of thousands of clones, roughly 93% found once. The data were taken from a study of OX40 agonist ivuxolimab in advanced cancers. Findings and caveats of the study: Clonal expansion was seen in CD4+ and CD8+ blood T cells by week 6 at 0.1 to 3.0 mg/kg. No determination was made of the antigen specificity of the expanded peripheral T cells. People who partly responded at 0.1-3.0 mg/kg had some of the least clonal expansion seen. Some patients who did not respond also had low normalized T-cell clonal expansion.

The germline V gene encodes CDR1 MNHEY and CDR2 SVGAGI. The CDR3 runs to 14 residues. The V and J ends lost 2 bases and 11 bases, in that order; junction bases with no gene match: 7. Sequenced material: CD4+ or CD8+ T cells sorted from blood, taken in a trial of the OX40 agonist ivuxolimab. The clonotype comes from an adult with an advanced solid tumor such as melanoma, head and neck, liver or kidney cancer. This chain links TRBV6-5 with TRBJ2-4; 9 nucleotides agree with TRBD1. CDR3 loop: CASSYGEQGAFQYF. The CDR3 DNA sequence: TGTGCCAGCAGTTACGGGGAACAGGGGGCGTTTCAGTACTTC.